This T cell receptor (beta chain) was sequenced during a study of beta chain features in type 1 diabetes. Expressed TCRB transcripts were sequenced because the isolated RNA had all been reverse transcribed beforehand. Read counts averaged roughly 3.7 million for samples of naive, central memory and regulatory T cells. Repertoires were generated with immunoSEQ multiplex PCR, while TCRdb's copy carries only in-frame clones and drops some. The table includes 500,000 to 850,000 clones, more than 13% detected once. The germline gives CDR1 LNHDA, CDR2 SQIVND (reference sequence). The CDR3 loop spans 13 amino acids. V was clipped by 3 bases and J by 5 bases, with 10 bases between them. Whole-study results and caveats: Type 1 diabetes patients showed a moderate but significant shortening of TCRB CDR3s in all four CD4+ subsets.

As to this clone: What it binds is not known.

Sequencing was done on a sample of naive CD4+ T cells from blood. The source of this sequence is a man in his late teens or twenties with type 1 diabetes. V usage is TRBV19 and J usage is TRBJ1-2; tentatively, D is TRBD1 (6 bases). CDR3 bases: TGTGCCAGTAGTATGGCGGACAGATATGGCTACACCTTC. This codes for CASSMADRYGYTF.